These 6 T cell receptor beta chains came from one sample sequenced in a study of blood T cell repertoires in COVID-19. TCRdb's table, derived via immunoSEQ multiplex PCR, lists solely in-frame clones and lacks some. The sample has 250,000 to 350,000 clones, 90% seen once. Sequences were obtained from peripheral blood. These receptors all stem from a woman in her forties or fifties with COVID-19, enrolled during active disease.

A single count supports this clone. An end of the junction differs from the germline gene, which may be a read error. The chain uses TRBV6-5 and TRBJ1-1, with TRBD1 identical over 8 bases. The length of the CDR3 is 13 residues. Per the germline V gene, CDR1 is MNHEY and CDR2 is SVGAGI. In DNA, the CDR3 is TGTGCCGGCAGACAGGGGATGAACACTGAAGCTTTCTTT. It yields the protein CAGRQGMNTEAFF.

The gene calls are TRBV29-1 and TRBJ2-1, with 8 positions matching TRBD1. The trim removed 2 bases at V and 1 base at J, leaving 13 bases unmatched. The CDR3 has 18 residues. Germline CDR1 and CDR2: SQVTM and ANQGSEA. CDR3 sequence reads: CSVEIPRGLRGSYNEQFF. The CDR3 bases are TGCAGCGTTGAAATTCCCAGGGGGCTTCGAGGTTCCTACAATGAGCAGTTCTTC.

Here the CDR3 DNA reads TGCGCCAGCAGCCAAGCCATGGGGGGTCTCTCCTACGAGCAGTACTTC. Its translation is CASSQAMGGLSYEQYF. The genes are TRBV4-1 and TRBJ2-7, with TRBD2 as a possible D gene (6 bases). The germline V gene has CDR1 MGHRA and CDR2 YSYEKL. Trimming left V 1 base short and J 0 bases short, with 13 bases between. There are 16 residues in the CDR3.

The CDR3 loop is CASSPHSVRDYGYTF. The CDR3 DNA reads as TGTGCCAGCAGCCCCCACAGTGTGAGAGACTATGGCTACACCTTC. This chain links TRBV5-4 with TRBJ1-2; D is uncertain. This CDR3 has 15 amino acids. Germline V lookup: CDR1 SGHNT, CDR2 YYREEE (reference sequence). V was cut by 4 bases and J by 3 bases, with 16 bases left in between.

The chain combines TRBV7-2 with TRBJ1-5; D is unresolved. This CDR3 has 15 residues. The V and J ends lost 4 bases and 4 bases respectively, with 14 bases between them. The germline V gene encodes CDR1 SGHTA and CDR2 FQGNSA. The CDR3 region is CASSYSSGTNQPQHF. CDR3 DNA sequence: TGTGCCAGCAGCTACTCTTCGGGAACGAATCAGCCCCAGCATTTT.

V usage is TRBV4-1 and J usage is TRBJ2-5, with 11 bases identical to TRBD2. The CDR3 is 17 residues long. With 5 bases clipped from V and 7 bases from J, the junction kept 15 bases outside the gene matches. CDR1 and CDR2 from the germline V gene are MGHRA and YSYEKL. This CDR3 reads CASSGGVSGRDQGTQYF. The CDR3 DNA is TGCGCCAGCAGCGGGGGGGTTAGCGGGAGGGACCAGGGGACCCAGTACTTC.